This T cell receptor beta chain is from a study of blood T cell repertoires in COVID-19. Study details: Researchers got acute and convalescent COVID-19 samples from the United States, Italy and Spain. PBMCs, B-cell-depleted T cells, or T cells provided the cDNA or gDNA that made up the material.

Methods used by the authors: Amplification with reference gene primers provided the estimates of nucleated cell counts. Clones were read by immunoSEQ multiplex PCR, and TCRdb kept only the in-frame ones, dropping some. The V and J calls and clone size were taken over from that table, and D and trimming were inferred from the DNA. The repertoire holds approximately 130,000 clones, with approximately 85% as singletons. CDR1 and CDR2 (germline): MDHEN, SYDVKM. This CDR3 is built from 13 residues. V was clipped by 3 bases and J by 4 bases; unmatched bases: 3. In its sample, this clone was seen once. This receptor was taken from a human donor in a cohort sampled during active COVID-19. The sample consisted of peripheral blood. The V gene is TRBV28, the J gene TRBJ2-7; 7 bases agree with TRBD1. The CDR3 nucleotides are TGTGCCAGCAGTTTGGGACAGAGATACGAGCAGTACTTC. The encoded protein is CASSLGQRYEQYF.